This is a list of T cell receptor beta chains from one sample in a study of shared clonotypes between healthy human individuals. Here immunoSEQ multiplex PCR was the method, and the copy in TCRdb shows in-frame clones only, minus some. The table shows a few million clones, with around 92% occurring only once. Sequenced sample: naive CD4+ T cells from PBMCs. These receptors were obtained from a man younger than 30 in good health. Some clones in this sample may be carry-over from other donors' samples. Both conserved end residues are part of each CDR3. Fields, in order: clone size, J gene, D gene, V gene, CDR3 DNA, CDR3 protein. A D gene is named only where the DNA matches it firmly. Clone size is given for some rows only: seen once, a few or many times, or a class if the clone is expanded.

NA | TRBJ1-1 | NA | TRBV9 | TGTGCCAGCAGCCCTCAACCGGCGAACACTGAAGCTTTCTTT | CASSPQPANTEAFF
NA | TRBJ2-2 | NA | TRBV27 | TGTGCCAGCAGCCACACCGGGGAGCTGTTTTTT | CASSHTGELFF
NA | TRBJ1-1 | NA | TRBV28 | TGTGCCAGCAGTTCCTCGGCTGGATTGAACACTGAAGCTTTCTTT | CASSSSAGLNTEAFF
NA | TRBJ2-7 | TRBD2 | TRBV11-1 | TGTGCCAGCAGCAACTCCCGGACTAGCGCCGGACCCTACGAGCAGTACTTC | CASSNSRTSAGPYEQYF
NA | TRBJ1-4 | NA | TRBV18 | TGTGCCAGCTCCCCAACGGGGGCCGAAAAACTGTTTTTT | CASSPTGAEKLFF
NA | TRBJ1-5 | NA | TRBV28 | TGTGCCATTTCTCGGGCGGCGCATCAGCCCCAGCATTTT | CAISRAAHQPQHF
NA | TRBJ2-7 | TRBD2 | TRBV7-7 | TGTGCCAGCACCCCCCCCCAGCGGGGGGGCTACGAGCAGTACTTC | CASTPPQRGGYEQYF
NA | TRBJ1-5 | NA | TRBV19 | TGTGCCAGTAGTATCCGGGGATATAGCAATCAGCCCCAGCATTTT | CASSIRGYSNQPQHF
few | TRBJ1-4 | TRBD1 | TRBV28 | TGTGCCAGCAGTGCGAAGGGGGCTGGGAATGAAAAACTGTTTTTT | CASSAKGAGNEKLFF
NA | TRBJ2-2 | NA | TRBV7-3 | TGTGCCAGCAGCCTCTGGAGTGGGGCCGGGGAGCTGTTTTTT | CASSLWSGAGELFF
NA | TRBJ2-3 | TRBD2 | TRBV27 | TGTGCCAGCAGGACCGGGACTAGCGCAGATACGCAGTATTTT | CASRTGTSADTQYF
NA | TRBJ1-6 | NA | TRBV4-1 | TGCGCCAGCAGCCTACTGAGGGGAACGGGGTCACCCCTCCACTTT | CASSLLRGTGSPLHF
NA | TRBJ2-5 | TRBD1 | TRBV9 | TGTGCCAGCAGCTCCCGGGACAGACAAGAGACCCAGTACTTC | CASSSRDRQETQYF
once | TRBJ2-3 | NA | TRBV28 | TGTGCCAGCAGTTTATTAGCGGCTAGCACAGATACGCAGTATTTT | CASSLLAASTDTQYF